A selection of T cell receptor beta chains follows, all from one sample in a study of T-cell memory formation after mild COVID-19. TCRdb processed the 5' RACE reads anew with MiXCR; each CDR3 protein has one entry. Here the sample spans 350,000 to 450,000 distinct CDR3 sequences, 20% to 30% being singletons. Sequenced input: PBMCs or a T cell subset sorted from them (not recorded which). The receptors stem from an adult woman who had mild COVID-19 (a few samples of this study predate the infection). Cell type and time point are not known. CDR3s include the opening cysteine and the closing phenylalanine or tryptophan. The order of the fields is D gene, J gene, clone size, V gene, CDR3 protein, CDR3 DNA. D genes are given only for firm matches. Clone size appears in some rows only: once, few, many, or a class for an expanded clone.

d_call: TRBD2
j_call: TRBJ2-5
clone_size: NA
v_call: TRBV3-1
cdr3_aa: CASSSRGGRQETQYF
cdr3_nt: TGTGCCAGCAGCTCACGGGGAGGGCGCCAAGAGACCCAGTACTTC

d_call: NA
j_call: TRBJ1-2
clone_size: NA
v_call: TRBV3-1
cdr3_aa: CASSQVPGGGGYTF
cdr3_nt: TGTGCCAGCAGCCAAGTTCCAGGAGGGGGTGGCTACACCTTC

d_call: NA
j_call: TRBJ2-3
clone_size: NA
v_call: TRBV6-2/TRBV6-3
cdr3_aa: CASQDSPRVDTQYF
cdr3_nt: TGTGCCAGCCAGGACAGCCCACGGGTGGATACGCAGTATTTT

d_call: TRBD1
j_call: TRBJ1-2
clone_size: few
v_call: TRBV9
cdr3_aa: CASSVGTGYGYTF
cdr3_nt: TGTGCCAGCAGCGTAGGGACAGGTTATGGCTACACCTTC

d_call: NA
j_call: TRBJ2-7
clone_size: NA
v_call: TRBV9
cdr3_aa: CASSVGDISYEQYF
cdr3_nt: TGTGCCAGCAGCGTCGGGGACATATCCTACGAGCAGTACTTC

d_call: TRBD2
j_call: TRBJ2-2
clone_size: few
v_call: TRBV12-3/TRBV12-4
cdr3_aa: CASIRGGGFTGELFF
cdr3_nt: TGTGCCAGCATCCGGGGCGGGGGTTTCACCGGGGAGCTGTTTTTT

d_call: NA
j_call: TRBJ1-4
clone_size: NA
v_call: TRBV4-1
cdr3_aa: CASSHSTAGTNEKLFF
cdr3_nt: TGCGCCAGCAGCCACTCCACGGCAGGAACTAATGAAAAACTGTTTTTT

d_call: NA
j_call: TRBJ1-2
clone_size: NA
v_call: TRBV12-3/TRBV12-4
cdr3_aa: CASSHGQPTNYGYTF
cdr3_nt: TGTGCCAGCAGTCACGGACAGCCGACTAACTATGGCTACACCTTC

d_call: NA
j_call: TRBJ2-7
clone_size: NA
v_call: TRBV3-1
cdr3_aa: CASSHELVYEQYF
cdr3_nt: TGTGCCAGCAGCCACGAGCTAGTCTACGAGCAGTACTTC

d_call: NA
j_call: TRBJ2-7
clone_size: few
v_call: TRBV20-1
cdr3_aa: CSASGKIYEQYF
cdr3_nt: TGCAGTGCTAGTGGAAAGATCTACGAGCAGTACTTC

d_call: TRBD1
j_call: TRBJ1-2
clone_size: few
v_call: TRBV4-1
cdr3_aa: CASSQGDRVGYGYTF
cdr3_nt: TGCGCCAGCAGCCAAGGGGACAGGGTAGGCTATGGCTACACCTTC

d_call: NA
j_call: TRBJ2-1
clone_size: few
v_call: TRBV12-3/TRBV12-4
cdr3_aa: CASSFSGAYNEQFF
cdr3_nt: TGTGCCAGCAGTTTCTCTGGCGCCTACAATGAGCAGTTCTTC

d_call: NA
j_call: TRBJ1-1
clone_size: NA
v_call: TRBV12-3/TRBV12-4
cdr3_aa: CASSAGTTLTEAFF
cdr3_nt: TGTGCCAGCAGTGCCGGGACAACTCTCACTGAAGCTTTCTTT

d_call: NA
j_call: TRBJ2-5
clone_size: NA
v_call: TRBV12-3/TRBV12-4
cdr3_aa: CASLRREQETQYF
cdr3_nt: TGTGCCAGCCTCAGGAGGGAGCAAGAGACCCAGTACTTC

d_call: TRBD1
j_call: TRBJ2-3
clone_size: NA
v_call: TRBV24-1
cdr3_aa: CATSTGAVRDTDTQYF
cdr3_nt: TGTGCCACCAGTACAGGGGCGGTTAGAGACACAGATACGCAGTATTTT

d_call: TRBD1
j_call: TRBJ2-7
clone_size: many
v_call: TRBV9
cdr3_aa: CASSSGTGPYEQYF
cdr3_nt: TGTGCCAGCAGCTCCGGGACAGGGCCCTACGAGCAGTACTTC

d_call: NA
j_call: TRBJ1-6
clone_size: NA
v_call: TRBV7-2
cdr3_aa: CASSSVPGAPLHF
cdr3_nt: TGTGCCAGCAGCTCGGTCCCAGGGGCACCCCTCCACTTT

d_call: TRBD2
j_call: TRBJ2-7
clone_size: NA
v_call: TRBV20-1
cdr3_aa: CSAEAGGPHEQYF
cdr3_nt: TGCAGTGCTGAAGCGGGAGGGCCCCACGAGCAGTACTTC

d_call: TRBD2
j_call: TRBJ2-7
clone_size: many
v_call: TRBV12-3/TRBV12-4
cdr3_aa: CASSSSGRAGNEQYF
cdr3_nt: TGTGCCAGCAGTTCCAGCGGGAGGGCCGGAAACGAGCAGTACTTC

d_call: NA
j_call: TRBJ2-5
clone_size: NA
v_call: TRBV12-3/TRBV12-4
cdr3_aa: CASSLATGYQETQYF
cdr3_nt: TGTGCCAGCAGTTTAGCAACAGGGTACCAAGAGACCCAGTACTTC

d_call: TRBD2
j_call: TRBJ2-5
clone_size: few
v_call: TRBV20-1
cdr3_aa: CSASGGGKETQYF
cdr3_nt: TGCAGTGCTAGTGGCGGGGGGAAAGAGACCCAGTACTTC

d_call: TRBD1
j_call: TRBJ1-1
clone_size: NA
v_call: TRBV14
cdr3_aa: CASSPIYRGNTEAFF
cdr3_nt: TGTGCCAGCAGCCCTATCTACAGGGGGAACACTGAAGCTTTCTTT

d_call: NA
j_call: TRBJ2-3
clone_size: NA
v_call: TRBV20-1
cdr3_aa: CSASGPGDTQYF
cdr3_nt: TGCAGTGCTAGCGGGCCGGGAGATACGCAGTATTTT

d_call: NA
j_call: TRBJ2-3
clone_size: NA
v_call: TRBV7-6
cdr3_aa: CASSSILGFTDTQYF
cdr3_nt: TGTGCCAGCAGCTCGATATTAGGGTTCACAGATACGCAGTATTTT

d_call: NA
j_call: TRBJ1-4
clone_size: few
v_call: TRBV6-5
cdr3_aa: CASSYSAPVKLFF
cdr3_nt: TGTGCCAGCAGTTACTCGGCTCCAGTTAAACTGTTTTTT

d_call: TRBD1
j_call: TRBJ1-1
clone_size: few
v_call: TRBV29-1
cdr3_aa: CSVEFRGRVTEAFF
cdr3_nt: TGCAGCGTTGAATTCAGGGGGCGTGTCACTGAAGCTTTCTTT

d_call: TRBD2
j_call: TRBJ2-3
clone_size: few
v_call: TRBV7-9
cdr3_aa: CASSLILGGGLEADTQYF
cdr3_nt: TGTGCCAGCAGCCTTATTTTGGGAGGGGGACTAGAGGCAGATACGCAGTATTTT

d_call: TRBD2
j_call: TRBJ2-1
clone_size: few
v_call: TRBV5-5
cdr3_aa: CASSLGLALEQFF
cdr3_nt: TGTGCCAGCAGCCTGGGACTAGCGTTAGAGCAGTTCTTC

d_call: NA
j_call: TRBJ2-3
clone_size: NA
v_call: TRBV5-1
cdr3_aa: CASSLAARQFDTQYF
cdr3_nt: TGCGCCAGCAGCTTGGCCGCGAGGCAGTTCGATACGCAGTATTTT

d_call: NA
j_call: TRBJ1-6
clone_size: once
v_call: TRBV7-2
cdr3_aa: CASSLDPGHSPLHF
cdr3_nt: TGTGCCAGCAGCTTAGACCCAGGGCATTCACCCCTCCACTTT

d_call: NA
j_call: TRBJ2-1
clone_size: few
v_call: TRBV24-1
cdr3_aa: CATSDHAPTPNNEQFF
cdr3_nt: TGTGCCACCAGTGACCACGCCCCGACTCCGAACAATGAGCAGTTCTTC

d_call: TRBD1
j_call: TRBJ2-7
clone_size: few
v_call: TRBV15
cdr3_aa: CATSRDYGDRGHEQYF
cdr3_nt: TGTGCCACCAGCAGAGATTATGGGGACAGGGGCCACGAGCAGTACTTC

d_call: TRBD1
j_call: TRBJ1-1
clone_size: NA
v_call: TRBV12-3/TRBV12-4
cdr3_aa: CASSVGQGVMNTEAFF
cdr3_nt: TGTGCCAGCTCTGTGGGACAGGGGGTTATGAACACTGAAGCTTTCTTT

d_call: NA
j_call: TRBJ2-1
clone_size: once
v_call: TRBV7-8
cdr3_aa: CASSLEAGVGVLLYNEQFF
cdr3_nt: TGTGCCAGCAGCTTAGAGGCAGGGGTAGGGGTACTACTATACAATGAGCAGTTCTTC

d_call: NA
j_call: TRBJ2-2
clone_size: few
v_call: TRBV3-1
cdr3_aa: CASSQGGSRNTGELFF
cdr3_nt: TGTGCCAGCAGCCAAGGCGGTAGCAGGAACACCGGGGAGCTGTTTTTT

d_call: NA
j_call: TRBJ2-6
clone_size: NA
v_call: TRBV28
cdr3_aa: CASSSPGDPSGANVLTF
cdr3_nt: TGTGCCAGCAGTTCGCCCGGGGACCCCTCTGGGGCCAACGTCCTGACTTTC

d_call: NA
j_call: TRBJ1-1
clone_size: few
v_call: TRBV9
cdr3_aa: CASSVVGGASEAFF
cdr3_nt: TGTGCCAGCAGCGTAGTGGGGGGCGCCTCTGAAGCTTTCTTT

d_call: TRBD1
j_call: TRBJ1-5
clone_size: few
v_call: TRBV4-3
cdr3_aa: CASRGPGGINQPQHF
cdr3_nt: TGCGCCAGCAGGGGGCCAGGGGGCATCAATCAGCCCCAGCATTTT

d_call: TRBD2
j_call: TRBJ2-5
clone_size: NA
v_call: TRBV29-1
cdr3_aa: CSVVPSGKGEETQYF
cdr3_nt: TGCAGCGTTGTCCCTAGCGGGAAGGGGGAAGAGACCCAGTACTTC

d_call: NA
j_call: TRBJ2-7
clone_size: NA
v_call: TRBV10-3
cdr3_aa: CAIRGRQAYEQYF
cdr3_nt: TGTGCCATCAGGGGACGGCAAGCCTACGAGCAGTACTTC